One and the same sample provided the 14 T cell receptor beta chains below, sequenced in a study of T cells in Graves' hyperthyroidism and ophthalmopathy. TCR beta CDR3 regions were amplified from RNA transcripts. The HTBI primer set drove a first-round RT-PCR of the TCR CDR3. TCRdb passed the multiplex PCR reads through MiXCR, listing each CDR3 protein once. The sample includes under 400,000 distinct CDR3 sequences, approximately 13% of them seen just once. Source material: blood. These receptors originate from a woman aged 60-70 years with Graves' hyperthyroidism.

This clonotype was detected a few times. The chain joins TRBV6-1 to TRBJ2-5; D gene unclear. Germline lookup yields CDR1 MNHNS and CDR2 SASEGT. There are 14 residues in the CDR3. Trimming stripped 5 bases from V and 4 bases from J, with 14 bases between. CDR3 bases: TGTGCCAGCAGTACGGGTGGTGGAGTAGAGACCCAGTACTTC. It is translated as CASSTGGGVETQYF.

This clonotype was seen many times. V gene TRBV11-3 combines with J gene TRBJ2-5; 8 bases match TRBD2. From germline, CDR1 is SGHNT and CDR2 YENEEA. V trimming: 2 bases; J trimming: 2 bases; junction bases outside the gene matches: 4. CDR3 size: 15 residues. CDR3 DNA: TGTGCCAGCAGCTTAATAGTAGCGGGGCAAGAGACCCAGTACTTC. It encodes CASSLIVAGQETQYF.

This sequence joins TRBV7-9 and TRBJ2-1; the match to TRBD2 covers 13 bases. CDR1 and CDR2 from the germline V gene are SEHNR and FQNEAQ (reference sequence). This CDR3 spans 16 amino acids. Trimming took 3 bases from V and 8 from J; bases not matched to a gene: 7. In DNA form, the CDR3 reads TGTGCCAGCAGCTTCCCTACTAGCGGGAGGGATTATGAGCAGTTCTTC. Amino acids: CASSFPTSGRDYEQFF.

This clonotype was counted between two and nine times. This chain joins TRBV6-1 and TRBJ1-2; D gene unclear. The CDR3 spans 13 residues. Germline V gene lookup returns CDR1 MNHNS and CDR2 SASEGT. Trimming cost V 6 bases and J 5 bases, with 13 bases left between them. The CDR3, as DNA: TGTGCCAGCAGATCAGTTGTAGGTTATGGCTACACCTTC. It specifies CASRSVVGYGYTF.

In its sample, this clonotype was seen many times. The V gene is TRBV12-3 or TRBV12-4, the J gene TRBJ1-2, with 8 bases matching TRBD1. The CDR3 has 13 amino acids. V was clipped by 2 bases and J by 7 bases; unmatched bases: 3. The DNA for the CDR3 is TGTGCCAGCAGTTTACCGGACAGGGCTGGCTACACCTTC. Amino acid sequence: CASSLPDRAGYTF.

This clonotype has at least ten counts. The V and J genes are TRBV3-1 and TRBJ2-3; TRBD2 matches 13 bases. The CDR3 has 15 residues. The germline CDR1 and CDR2 sequences are LGHDT and YNNKEL (reference sequence). V shed 8 bases, J shed 2 bases, and the junction held 4 bases outside the gene matches. CDR3 bases: TGTGCCAGCGGACTAGCGGGAGTCGACACAGATACGCAGTATTTT. This translates into CASGLAGVDTDTQYF.

The CDR3: CASSRGGGAYNEQFF. As DNA, the CDR3 is TGTGCCAGCAGCCGGGGGGGGGGGGCCTACAATGAGCAGTTCTTC. V and J are TRBV7-2 and TRBJ2-1; TRBD2 aligns across 8 bases. Germline V gene lookup returns CDR1 SGHTA and CDR2 FQGNSA. The CDR3 has 15 residues. Trimming at V came to 5 bases and at J to 2 bases, leaving 5 bases not matched to a gene.

Note on this clonotype: A much larger clone is a single base away; this may be a read error. The genes are TRBV5-1 and TRBJ1-4; D gene ambiguous. V was cut by 3 bases and J by 5 bases, with 8 bases left in between. This CDR3 contains 13 residues. Germline CDR1 SGHRS, CDR2 YFSETQ. CDR3 residues: CASSSQSNEKLFF. Written as DNA, the CDR3 is TGCGCCAGCAGCTCACAGTCAAATGAAAAACTGTTTTTT. The whole variable domain, remainder taken from reference TRBV5-1 and TRBJ1-4, is KAGVTQTPRYLIKTRGQQVTLSCSPISGHRSVSWYQQTPGQGLQFLFEYFSETQRNKGNFPGRFSGRQFSNSRSEMNVSTLELGDSALYLCASSSQSNEKLFFGSGTQLSVL.

This clonotype came up a few times. V is TRBV30 and J is TRBJ2-3, with 13 bases that match TRBD2. CDR1 GTSNPN and CDR2 SVGIG come from the germline V gene (reference sequence). The junction had 3 bases not matched to a gene; V was cut back by 0 bases and J by 6 bases. The CDR3 is 15 residues long. The CDR3 nucleotides read TGTGCCTGGAGTGTCGGACTAGCGGGAGTGGATACGCAGTATTTT. This codes for CAWSVGLAGVDTQYF.

This clonotype was seen a few times. The chain links TRBV4-2 to TRBJ2-1, with 14 bases fitting TRBD2. Germline values: CDR1 LGHNA, CDR2 YNFKEQ. The ends lost 4 bases at V and 5 bases at J; junction bases unmatched: 7. The CDR3 totals 17 residues. This chain's CDR3 is CASSPTGLAGGNNEQFF. CDR3 nucleotide sequence: TGTGCCAGCAGCCCAACCGGACTAGCGGGAGGAAACAATGAGCAGTTCTTC.

This clonotype was observed at least ten times. The chain links TRBV27 to TRBJ2-3, with 7 bases identical to TRBD2. Germline V CDR1 and CDR2: MNHEY, SMNVEV (reference sequence). J lost 8 bases, V lost 1 base, and 12 bases had no gene match. The CDR3 extends over 16 amino acids. The CDR3 region is CASSLFGGGVSGTQYF. CDR3 nucleotides: TGTGCCAGCAGTTTATTTGGGGGAGGGGTGTCTGGTACGCAGTATTTT.

There are many counts of this clonotype. The chain is built from TRBV29-1 and TRBJ2-7; weak D call: TRBD2 (6 bases). Germline V gene lookup returns CDR1 SQVTM and CDR2 ANQGSEA. The CDR3 extends over 13 amino acids. V was trimmed by 6 bases and J by 4 bases, leaving 16 bases between them. This CDR3 reads CSVVGGEVYEQYF. In nucleotides, the CDR3 is TGCAGCGTCGTCGGCGGGGAGGTTTACGAGCAGTACTTC.

Only a few counts were recorded for this clonotype. The genes are TRBV18 and TRBJ1-1; tentatively, D is TRBD1 (6 bases). This CDR3 spans 16 amino acids. The V gene's germline CDR1 is KGHSH and CDR2 LQKENI. Trimming shortened V by 4 bases and J by 1 base, and 16 bases separated the two germline ends. The DNA of the CDR3 is TGTGCCAGCTCACTCCAGGCCAGGGGCCAGAACACTGAAGCTTTCTTT. It encodes CASSLQARGQNTEAFF.

This clonotype came up many times. V and J are TRBV3-1 and TRBJ2-5; TRBD2 is a possible D gene (5 bases). This CDR3 spans 14 amino acids. V was clipped by 4 bases and J by 2 bases, with 11 bases between them. Germline loops: CDR1 LGHDT, CDR2 YNNKEL (reference sequence). The CDR3: CASSLHRDQETQYF. In DNA, the CDR3 is TGTGCCAGCAGCCTCCACCGGGATCAAGAGACCCAGTACTTC.